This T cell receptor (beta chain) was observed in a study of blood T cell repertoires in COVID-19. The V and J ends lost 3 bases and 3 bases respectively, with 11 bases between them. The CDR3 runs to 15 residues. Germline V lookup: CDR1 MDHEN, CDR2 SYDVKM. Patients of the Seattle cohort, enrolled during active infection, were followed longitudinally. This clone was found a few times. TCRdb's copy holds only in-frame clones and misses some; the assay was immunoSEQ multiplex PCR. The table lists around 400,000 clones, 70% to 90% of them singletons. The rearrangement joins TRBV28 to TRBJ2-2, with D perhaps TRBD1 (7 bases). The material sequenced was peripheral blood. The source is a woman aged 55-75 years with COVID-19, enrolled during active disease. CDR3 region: CASSFDRDYTGELFF. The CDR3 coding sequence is TGTGCCAGCAGTTTCGACAGGGACTACACCGGGGAGCTGTTTTTT.